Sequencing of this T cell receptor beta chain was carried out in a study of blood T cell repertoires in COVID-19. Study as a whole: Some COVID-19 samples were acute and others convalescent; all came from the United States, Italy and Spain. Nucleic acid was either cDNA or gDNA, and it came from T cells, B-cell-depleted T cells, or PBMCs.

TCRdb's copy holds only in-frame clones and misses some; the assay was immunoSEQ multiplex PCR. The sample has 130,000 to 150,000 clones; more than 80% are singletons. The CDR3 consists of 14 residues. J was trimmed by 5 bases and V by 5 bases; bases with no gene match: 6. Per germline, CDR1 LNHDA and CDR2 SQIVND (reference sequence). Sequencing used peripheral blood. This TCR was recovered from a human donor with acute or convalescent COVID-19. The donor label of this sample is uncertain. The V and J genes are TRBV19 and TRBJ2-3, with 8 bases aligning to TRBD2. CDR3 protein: CASSVTSAGDTQYF. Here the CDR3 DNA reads TGTGCCAGTAGTGTGACTAGCGCTGGAGATACGCAGTATTTT.